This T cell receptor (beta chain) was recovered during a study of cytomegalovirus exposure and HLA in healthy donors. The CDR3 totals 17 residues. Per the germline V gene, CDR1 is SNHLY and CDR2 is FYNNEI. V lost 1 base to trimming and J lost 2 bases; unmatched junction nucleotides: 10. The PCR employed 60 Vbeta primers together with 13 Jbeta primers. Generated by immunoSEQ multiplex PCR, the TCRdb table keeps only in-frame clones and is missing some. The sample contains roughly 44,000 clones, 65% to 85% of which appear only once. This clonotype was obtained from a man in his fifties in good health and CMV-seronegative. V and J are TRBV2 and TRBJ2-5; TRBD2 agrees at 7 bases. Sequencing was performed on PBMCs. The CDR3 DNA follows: TGTGCCAGCAGTGAAGGGGGCGGGGGTTCTACTCAAGAGACCCAGTACTTC. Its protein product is CASSEGGGGSTQETQYF. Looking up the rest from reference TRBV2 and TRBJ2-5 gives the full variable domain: EPEVTQTPSHQVTQMGQEVILRCVPISNHLYFYWYRQILGQKVEFLVSFYNNEISEKSEIFDDQFSVERPDGSNFTLKIRSTKLEDSAMYFCASSEGGGGSTQETQYFGPGTRLLVL.